The 21 T cell receptor beta chains below come from one sample, sequenced in a study of T-cell reconstitution after alpha-beta-depleted transplantation in children. Unique molecular identifiers were used in preparing the TCRbeta library. TCRdb reprocessed the PCR reads with MiXCR, giving one entry per CDR3 protein. The sample has some 240,000 distinct CDR3 sequences, 12% seen once; the top ten hold around 2.8%. Sequencing was performed on PBMCs from the stem cell graft donor, taken from the stem cell graft. Receptor source: a human donor who donated a stem cell graft to a child with acute lymphoblastic leukemia.

The chain uses TRBV19 and TRBJ2-3; D possibly corresponds to TRBD1 (5 bases). The CDR3 consists of 13 residues. Trimming stripped 5 bases from V and 4 bases from J, with 10 bases between. Germline V lookup: CDR1 LNHDA, CDR2 SQIVND (reference sequence). CDR3 sequence (DNA): TGTGCCAGTAGTTCCAGGGCTCCAGATACGCAGTATTTT. Encoded protein: CASSSRAPDTQYF. Supplemented by reference TRBV19 and TRBJ2-3, the full variable domain reads DGGITQSPKYLFRKEGQNVTLSCEQNLNHDAMYWYRQDPGQGLRLIYYSQIVNDFQKGDIAEGYSVSREKKESFPLTVTSAQKNPTAFYLCASSSRAPDTQYFGPGTRLTVL.

This clonotype was recorded at least ten times. The rearrangement uses TRBV5-1 and TRBJ2-7; maybe TRBD1 (6 bases). The CDR3 spans 17 residues. V lost 2 bases and J 2 bases, leaving 20 bases between the germline ends. CDR1 and CDR2 (germline): SGHRS, YFSETQ. The CDR3 bases are TGCGCCAGCAGCTTTGGCCAGGGGCAGGGCACTACCTACGAGCAGTACTTC. Its translation is CASSFGQGQGTTYEQYF.

This clonotype was detected only a few times. The chain couples TRBV27 to TRBJ2-7; D gene uncertain. The CDR3 loop spans 15 amino acids. CDR1 is MNHEY, CDR2 SMNVEV, per germline (reference sequence). The V gene lost 2 bases and the J gene lost 2 bases, with 13 bases spanning the gap. The DNA of the CDR3 is TGTGCCAGCAGTTTAAGGCCTGACGATACCTACGAGCAGTACTTC. Translating it yields CASSLRPDDTYEQYF.

This clonotype came up many times. CDR3 DNA: TGTGCCAGCAGCTTAGTTGCGGGAGACGAGCAGTACTTC. Protein product: CASSLVAGDEQYF. The rearrangement links TRBV7-8 to TRBJ2-7; 7 nucleotides line up with TRBD2. Germline CDR1 and CDR2: SGHVS and FQNEAQ. The CDR3 extends over 13 amino acids. V shed 1 base, J shed 5 bases, and the junction held 2 bases outside the gene matches.

Many counts were recorded for this clonotype. The chain combines TRBV6-6 with TRBJ2-2; D uncertain. The V and J ends lost 2 bases and 7 bases respectively, with 8 bases between them. CDR1 is MNHNY and CDR2 is SVGAGI in the germline V gene (reference sequence). The CDR3 runs to 13 residues. CDR3 nucleotides: TGTGCCAGCAGTTACCCTCCGGACGGGGAGCTGTTTTTT. Its translation: CASSYPPDGELFF.

This clonotype was picked up many times. The chain uses TRBV6-1 and TRBJ1-2; a possible D gene is TRBD1 (6 bases). The germline V gene encodes CDR1 MNHNS and CDR2 SASEGT. Trimming removed 2 bases from V and 8 bases from J, with 12 bases in between. The CDR3 is made up of 13 amino acids. DNA for the CDR3: TGTGCCAGCAGTGAAACCGGGGGCCTCGGCTACACCTTC. Its protein is CASSETGGLGYTF.

The chain combines TRBV6-1 with TRBJ1-4; D is possibly TRBD1 (5 bases). CDR1 MNHNS and CDR2 SASEGT come from the germline V gene. Between the trimmed V and J ends, which lost 2 bases and 6 bases, there was a span of 13 bases. The CDR3 runs to 15 residues. The CDR3 coding sequence is TGTGCCAGCAGTGAATTCCAGGGCCTTCATGAAAAACTGTTTTTT. This codes for CASSEFQGLHEKLFF.

The V gene is TRBV7-9, the J gene TRBJ1-4; no firm D call. Germline V lookup: CDR1 SEHNR, CDR2 FQNEAQ (reference sequence). V was trimmed by 3 bases and J by 0 bases, leaving 11 bases between them. CDR3 size: 16 residues. DNA of the CDR3: TGTGCCAGCAGCTTGTGGCGTGATGCAACTAATGAAAAACTGTTTTTT. It translates to CASSLWRDATNEKLFF.

This clonotype was counted at least ten times. The chain combines TRBV29-1 with TRBJ2-3; D may correspond to TRBD1 or TRBD2 (5 bases each). Looked up from germline, CDR1 is SQVTM and CDR2 is ANQGSEA. Trimming took 6 bases from V and 8 from J, leaving 18 bases between them. This CDR3 is 13 amino acids long. CDR3: CSVSRDRQTTQYF. Here the CDR3 DNA reads TGCAGCGTAAGCCGGGACCGACAGACTACGCAGTATTTT.

This clonotype was picked up many times. The J gene is TRBJ1-1, the V gene TRBV7-6; 9 nucleotides align to TRBD1. The CDR3 covers 15 residues. CDR1 is SGHVS and CDR2 is FNYEAQ in the germline V gene. With 5 bases clipped from V and 4 bases from J, the junction kept 8 bases outside the gene matches. The CDR3 here is CASSAGQGLSTEAFF. CDR3 sequence (DNA): TGTGCCAGCAGCGCAGGACAGGGGCTTTCCACTGAAGCTTTCTTT.

Ten or more counts support this clonotype. This chain links TRBV20-1 with TRBJ1-1, with D maybe TRBD1 (5 bases). The germline V gene encodes CDR1 DFQATT and CDR2 SNEGSKA (reference sequence). The V end was cut by 3 bases, the J end by 0 bases, with 8 bases between. The CDR3 totals 13 residues. The CDR3, as DNA: TGCAGTGCTAGTGAGGACATGAACACTGAAGCTTTCTTT. It translates to CSASEDMNTEAFF.

Ten or more counts support this clonotype. This chain uses TRBV7-9 with TRBJ2-5, with D perhaps matching TRBD1 (6 bases). Germline values: CDR1 SEHNR, CDR2 FQNEAQ (reference sequence). The V end was cut by 5 bases, the J end by 5 bases, with 18 bases between. The CDR3 is 15 amino acids. The CDR3 here is CASSPAGVGRETQYF. The DNA of the CDR3 is TGTGCCAGCAGCCCGGCAGGGGTCGGAAGGGAGACCCAGTACTTC.

This clonotype was picked up many times. The chain couples TRBV28 to TRBJ2-7; D is uncertain. The CDR3 loop spans 11 amino acids. Trimming left V 4 bases short and J 5 bases short, with 6 bases between. From germline, CDR1 is MDHEN and CDR2 SYDVKM. CDR3 residues: CASSYPHEQYF. CDR3 sequence (DNA): TGTGCCAGCAGTTACCCCCACGAGCAGTACTTC.

In its sample, this clonotype was seen many times. V and J are TRBV9 and TRBJ1-1; the D is unclear. CDR1 is SGDLS, CDR2 YYNGEE, per germline. The V and J ends lost 0 bases and 1 base respectively, with 7 bases between them. The CDR3 is 14 residues long. The DNA for the CDR3 is TGTGCCAGCAGCGTAGGGCTGGGGAACACTGAAGCTTTCTTT. Translated, it gives CASSVGLGNTEAFF.

This clonotype was observed at least ten times. The J gene is TRBJ2-7, the V gene TRBV7-2, with TRBD1 matching 7 bases. CDR3 length: 14 residues. Germline V gives CDR1 SGHTA, CDR2 FQGNSA. J was trimmed by 3 bases and V by 5 bases; bases with no gene match: 7. The CDR3 sequence: CASSPRTGLYEQYF. DNA of the CDR3: TGTGCCAGCAGCCCGAGGACAGGCCTCTACGAGCAGTACTTC.

This clonotype came up many times. The gene calls are TRBV20-1 and TRBJ2-7, with D possibly being TRBD2 (6 bases). CDR1 is DFQATT and CDR2 is SNEGSKA in the germline V gene (reference sequence). The CDR3 runs to 13 residues. The V and J ends lost 1 base and 3 bases respectively, with 10 bases between them. The CDR3, as DNA: TGCAGTGCTAGAGTTCCAGCGGGCTACGAGCAGTACTTC. Its translation: CSARVPAGYEQYF.

To note about this clonotype: Lacking the conserved final phenylalanine or tryptophan, this CDR3 likely reflects a read error. The chain combines TRBV29-1 with TRBJ1-1; D perhaps matches TRBD1 (6 bases). Germline values: CDR1 SQVTM, CDR2 ANQGSEA. CDR3 length: 17 residues. V was shortened by 4 bases and J by 8 bases, with 29 bases between the two germline ends. This CDR3 reads CSVVVVRRDLGTLEAFL. Here the CDR3 DNA reads TGCAGCGTTGTAGTGGTCAGACGAGATCTGGGGACACTGGAAGCTTTCCTT.

The V call is TRBV7-9, the J call TRBJ1-2; D gene ambiguous. The CDR3 runs 16 residues. Germline lookup yields CDR1 SEHNR and CDR2 FQNEAQ (reference sequence). V was trimmed by 2 bases and J by 2 bases, leaving 15 bases between them. This CDR3 reads CASSLSATSENYGYTF. CDR3 sequence (DNA): TGTGCCAGCAGCTTATCGGCGACTTCCGAAAACTATGGCTACACCTTC. Filled out from reference TRBV7-9 and TRBJ1-2, the complete variable domain reads DTGVSQNPRHKITKRGQNVTFRCDPISEHNRLYWYRQTLGQGPEFLTYFQNEAQLEKSRLLSDRFSAERPKGSFSTLEIQRTEQGDSAMYLCASSLSATSENYGYTFGSGTRLTVV.

This clonotype was observed at least ten times. The chain links TRBV4-3 to TRBJ2-7, with 10 bases that match TRBD2. Germline V gene data show CDR1 as LGHNA and CDR2 as YSLEER. The CDR3 runs to 15 residues. V lost 3 bases and J lost 1; bases outside the gene matches: 3. The CDR3 DNA follows: TGCGCCAGCAGCCATGGGACTAGCGCTTCCTACGAGCAGTACTTC. Protein sequence: CASSHGTSASYEQYF.

The sample holds many counts of this clonotype. The V call is TRBV12-3 or TRBV12-4, the J call TRBJ2-7; D not resolved. This CDR3 is built from 13 residues. With 3 bases removed from V and 3 bases from J, the gap between germline ends came to 9 bases. The CDR3 sequence: CASSFLSVYEQYF. The CDR3 DNA reads TGTGCCAGCAGTTTTTTATCCGTCTACGAGCAGTACTTC.

This clonotype was seen ten or more times. The rearrangement links TRBV7-9 to TRBJ2-7; D possibly corresponds to TRBD1 (6 bases). The germline V gene has CDR1 SEHNR and CDR2 FQNEAQ (reference sequence). The CDR3 consists of 15 residues. The V end was cut by 4 bases, the J end by 5 bases, with 18 bases between. In nucleotides, the CDR3 is TGTGCCAGCAGCTACTCCGGGACACGGCTCCACGAGCAGTACTTC. Amino acid sequence: CASSYSGTRLHEQYF.